A selection of T cell receptor beta chains follows, all from one sample in a study of T cell repertoires in cytomegalovirus infection. TCRdb reanalysed the reads using MiXCR and keeps one entry per CDR3 protein. The data hold a few hundred thousand distinct CDR3 sequences, with around 27% observed a single time. The sample comprised PBMCs. These receptors all come from a human donor in good health (CMV status not recorded). Some clones in this sample may be carry-over from other donors' samples. Both conserved end residues are part of each CDR3. Fields, in order: D gene, clone size, J gene, V gene, CDR3 DNA, CDR3 protein. A D gene is named only where the DNA matches it firmly. Size tells how often a clone was seen (once, few, many) or the class of an expanded clone, and some rows leave it out.

D: TRBD1
size: few
J: TRBJ1-5
V: TRBV10-3
DNA: TGTGCCATCAGATCTGACAGGGAATTTCAGCCCCAGCATTTT
CDR3: CAIRSDREFQPQHF

D: TRBD1
size: few
J: TRBJ1-5
V: TRBV6-2/TRBV6-3
DNA: TGTGCCAGCGGGGACCTGGACAGGGATCAGCCCCAGCATTTT
CDR3: CASGDLDRDQPQHF

D: TRBD2
size: NA
J: TRBJ2-7
V: TRBV6-6
DNA: TGTGCCAGCAGTTACACCGGACTAGCGGGAGCGAACGAGCAGTACTTC
CDR3: CASSYTGLAGANEQYF

D: NA
size: many
J: TRBJ1-5
V: TRBV4-1
DNA: TGCGCCAGCAGCCAAGACAGTATCAATCAGCCCCAGCATTTT
CDR3: CASSQDSINQPQHF

D: TRBD2
size: many
J: TRBJ2-1
V: TRBV7-3
DNA: TGTGCCAGCAGCACGGGACTAGCGGGAGACTACAATGAGCAGTTCTTC
CDR3: CASSTGLAGDYNEQFF

D: NA
size: few
J: TRBJ1-6
V: TRBV20-1
DNA: TGCAGTGCTAGGGCTTCAGGGGTTACCTATAATTCACCCCTCCACTTT
CDR3: CSARASGVTYNSPLHF

D: NA
size: NA
J: TRBJ1-5
V: TRBV28
DNA: TGTGCCAGCGGGGGGGGTGGGGGCAATCAGCCCCAGCATTTT
CDR3: CASGGGGGNQPQHF

D: NA
size: NA
J: TRBJ1-1
V: TRBV9
DNA: TGTGCCAGCAGCGTAGAGGCAGCCCCCGGCACTGAAGCTTTCTTT
CDR3: CASSVEAAPGTEAFF

D: TRBD2
size: many
J: TRBJ2-3
V: TRBV7-2
DNA: TGTGCCAGCAGCTTAGCGGGGGGCCTAGCGGGAGGCCGGGGGACAGATACGCAGTATTTT
CDR3: CASSLAGGLAGGRGTDTQYF

D: TRBD1
size: NA
J: TRBJ1-1
V: TRBV12-3/TRBV12-4
DNA: TGTGCCAGCAGTTACAGGGGGCGTGAAGCTTTCTTT
CDR3: CASSYRGREAFF

D: TRBD1
size: few
J: TRBJ1-4
V: TRBV28
DNA: TGTGCCAGCAGTCCCCCTCGGGACAGGGAGAGGAAACTGTTTTTT
CDR3: CASSPPRDRERKLFF

D: NA
size: many
J: TRBJ2-5
V: TRBV7-2
DNA: TGTGCCAGCAGCAGCCCCCAGGGGATTCGAGAGACCCAGTACTTC
CDR3: CASSSPQGIRETQYF

D: NA
size: many
J: TRBJ2-5
V: TRBV7-8
DNA: TGTGCCAGCAGCTTAGCCTACACCCGAGTGGAGACCCAGTACTTC
CDR3: CASSLAYTRVETQYF

D: NA
size: few
J: TRBJ2-6
V: TRBV6-5
DNA: TGTGCCAGCAGTAACACGGTCTCTGGGGCCAACGTCCTGACTTTC
CDR3: CASSNTVSGANVLTF

D: NA
size: many
J: TRBJ1-5
V: TRBV7-2
DNA: TGTGCCAGCAGCTTAAATGAACAGCCCCAGCATTTT
CDR3: CASSLNEQPQHF

D: NA
size: few
J: TRBJ2-1
V: TRBV10-3
DNA: TGTGCCATCAGTGAGTCCCAGACCGCCTACAATGAGCAGTTCTTC
CDR3: CAISESQTAYNEQFF

D: NA
size: NA
J: TRBJ2-3
V: TRBV4-1
DNA: TGCGCCAGCAGCCAAGGCCCCGGAGGTGGAACTTCTAGCACAGATACGCAGTATTTT
CDR3: CASSQGPGGGTSSTDTQYF

D: NA
size: NA
J: TRBJ1-2
V: TRBV15
DNA: TGTGCCACCAGCACAACAGGGATCGGGAGCTACACCTTC
CDR3: CATSTTGIGSYTF

D: NA
size: NA
J: TRBJ2-1
V: TRBV6-1
DNA: TGTGCCAGCAGTGAAGACGCGGAGCAGTTCTTC
CDR3: CASSEDAEQFF

D: NA
size: NA
J: TRBJ1-5
V: TRBV6-5
DNA: TGTGCCAGCAGTTACTCTGGGTCCCAGCATTTT
CDR3: CASSYSGSQHF

D: NA
size: few
J: TRBJ2-5
V: TRBV15
DNA: TGTGCCACCAGCAGAGGACTACAAGAGACCCAGTACTTC
CDR3: CATSRGLQETQYF

D: TRBD2
size: few
J: TRBJ2-1
V: TRBV7-9
DNA: TGTGCCAGCAGCTTATCTTGGGGGGGAGGTGGCAATGAGCAGTTCTTC
CDR3: CASSLSWGGGGNEQFF

D: TRBD1
size: NA
J: TRBJ1-1
V: TRBV29-1
DNA: TGCAGCGTTGCTCCAAGGACAGGGTTCGGTGAAGCTTTCTTT
CDR3: CSVAPRTGFGEAFF

D: TRBD2
size: many
J: TRBJ2-3
V: TRBV7-2
DNA: TGTGCCAGCAGCCTGGGACTAGCGGGCCTCACAGATACGCAGTATTTT
CDR3: CASSLGLAGLTDTQYF

D: NA
size: NA
J: TRBJ1-2
V: TRBV4-1
DNA: TGCGCCAGCAGCCAAGCTACCGTTAACTATGGCTACACCTTC
CDR3: CASSQATVNYGYTF

D: NA
size: NA
J: TRBJ1-1
V: TRBV7-9
DNA: TGTGCCAGCAGATCAGCGGGCACTGAAGCTTTCTTT
CDR3: CASRSAGTEAFF

D: TRBD2
size: NA
J: TRBJ2-3
V: TRBV19
DNA: TGTGCCAGTAGTATTCAGACTAGCGGGATGTATGATACGCAGTATTTT
CDR3: CASSIQTSGMYDTQYF

D: TRBD1
size: few
J: TRBJ2-3
V: TRBV7-6
DNA: TGTGCCAGCAGCCGTCCCCGGGACAGGGAAACAGATACGCAGTATTTT
CDR3: CASSRPRDRETDTQYF

D: NA
size: few
J: TRBJ2-7
V: TRBV12-3/TRBV12-4
DNA: TGTGCCAGCAGTTTAGCGATAACCTACGAGCAGTACTTC
CDR3: CASSLAITYEQYF

D: NA
size: NA
J: TRBJ2-3
V: TRBV7-8
DNA: TGTGCCAGCAGCTCGCCCTCCCGGGACAAGCAGTATTTT
CDR3: CASSSPSRDKQYF

D: TRBD2
size: few
J: TRBJ2-5
V: TRBV27
DNA: TGTGCCAGCAGACCTGGGACTAGCGGGCCCGGGGAGACCCAGTACTTC
CDR3: CASRPGTSGPGETQYF

D: TRBD1
size: many
J: TRBJ1-1
V: TRBV7-2
DNA: TGTGCCAGCAGCTCCACCTCCGGGACAGCTCAAGCTTTCTTT
CDR3: CASSSTSGTAQAFF

D: NA
size: NA
J: TRBJ2-2
V: TRBV19
DNA: TGTGCCAGTAGTTTCCGGGACACCGGGGAGCTGTTTTTT
CDR3: CASSFRDTGELFF

D: TRBD2
size: NA
J: TRBJ2-5
V: TRBV6-2/TRBV6-3
DNA: TGTGCCAGCAGAGGACTAGTGGGGATGTCGGAGACCCAGTACTTC
CDR3: CASRGLVGMSETQYF

D: TRBD2
size: many
J: TRBJ2-1
V: TRBV7-2
DNA: TGTGCCAGCAGCTCACGGACTAGCGGGTCAGTCATAACCTACAATGAGCAGTTCTTC
CDR3: CASSSRTSGSVITYNEQFF

D: NA
size: NA
J: TRBJ1-5
V: TRBV19
DNA: TGTGCCAGTACCCCTTACCCCGGAGATAGCAATCAGCCCCAGCATTTT
CDR3: CASTPYPGDSNQPQHF

D: NA
size: once
J: TRBJ1-3
V: TRBV28
DNA: TGTGCCAGCAGTTCAGGAGGTAGCCATGGAAACACCATATATTTT
CDR3: CASSSGGSHGNTIYF

D: NA
size: few
J: TRBJ2-1
V: TRBV11-3
DNA: TGTGCCAGCAGCTTGAGGGGAAGGGCGGCGGCTTACAATGAGCAGTTCTTC
CDR3: CASSLRGRAAAYNEQFF

D: NA
size: NA
J: TRBJ1-2
V: TRBV6-2/TRBV6-3
DNA: TGTGCCAGCAGCCGAACAGGGTCCGACTATGGCTACACCTTC
CDR3: CASSRTGSDYGYTF

D: NA
size: NA
J: TRBJ2-6
V: TRBV5-8
DNA: TGTGCCAGCAGTCCCAGGTGGGCTTCTGGGGCCAACGTCCTGACTTTC
CDR3: CASSPRWASGANVLTF

D: NA
size: few
J: TRBJ1-5
V: TRBV7-2
DNA: TGTGCCAGCAGCTTAGAAGGGGCGCGGAGTCAGCCCCAGCATTTT
CDR3: CASSLEGARSQPQHF

D: NA
size: few
J: TRBJ2-7
V: TRBV12-3/TRBV12-4
DNA: TGTGCCAGCAGTCCGATGCAATTCTACGAGCAGTACTTC
CDR3: CASSPMQFYEQYF

D: NA
size: many
J: TRBJ1-1
V: TRBV7-2
DNA: TGTGCCAGCAGCACGGACAGGAACACTGAAGCTTTCTTT
CDR3: CASSTDRNTEAFF

D: TRBD2
size: NA
J: TRBJ2-1
V: TRBV10-3
DNA: TGTGCCATCCGGCGGGAGGATCATGAGCAGTTCTTC
CDR3: CAIRREDHEQFF

D: TRBD2
size: many
J: TRBJ2-3
V: TRBV7-2
DNA: TGTGCCAGCAGCTTCGTCCCGGGACTAGCGGGAGGATCGGATACGCAGTATTTT
CDR3: CASSFVPGLAGGSDTQYF

D: NA
size: NA
J: TRBJ2-5
V: TRBV2
DNA: TGTGCCAGCGGTGACAGTCTATTTAGGACCCAGTACTTC
CDR3: CASGDSLFRTQYF

D: TRBD2
size: few
J: TRBJ2-2
V: TRBV9
DNA: TGTGCCAGCAGCGCTGTAGCGGGGTCCGGGGAGCTGTTTTTT
CDR3: CASSAVAGSGELFF

D: NA
size: NA
J: TRBJ2-1
V: TRBV20-1
DNA: TGCAGTGCTAGTCGTAGGGGGGCAGGGAATGACAATGAGCAGTTCTTC
CDR3: CSASRRGAGNDNEQFF

D: TRBD1
size: NA
J: TRBJ2-5
V: TRBV12-3/TRBV12-4
DNA: TGTGCCAGCAGTATCGGGACAGGGGGCATAGAGACCCAGTACTTC
CDR3: CASSIGTGGIETQYF

D: TRBD1
size: many
J: TRBJ2-1
V: TRBV7-8
DNA: TGTGCCAGCAGCCCCACAACAGGGGATGAGCAGTTCTTC
CDR3: CASSPTTGDEQFF

D: TRBD2
size: NA
J: TRBJ2-1
V: TRBV7-6
DNA: TGTGCCAGCAGCTTAGTCCAGTCTAGCGGGAGGGGTGAGCAGTTCTTC
CDR3: CASSLVQSSGRGEQFF

D: TRBD2
size: NA
J: TRBJ2-1
V: TRBV23-1
DNA: TGCGCCAGCAGTCAATCAGAAGGGACTAGGGTCTACAATGAGCAGTTCTTC
CDR3: CASSQSEGTRVYNEQFF

D: TRBD2
size: many
J: TRBJ2-1
V: TRBV7-8
DNA: TGTGCCAGCAGCTTAGCTGGGGGACTAGCGAGTTACAATGAGCAGTTCTTC
CDR3: CASSLAGGLASYNEQFF

D: NA
size: few
J: TRBJ2-7
V: TRBV15
DNA: TGTGCCACCAGCAGAGATACGGGCTCCTACGAGCAGTACTTC
CDR3: CATSRDTGSYEQYF

D: NA
size: few
J: TRBJ2-1
V: TRBV6-2/TRBV6-3
DNA: TGTGCCAGCAGTTCGCCAGGGGGGTACAATGAGCAGTTCTTC
CDR3: CASSSPGGYNEQFF

D: TRBD2
size: NA
J: TRBJ2-5
V: TRBV20-1
DNA: TGCAGTGCTCATCGGCGGGAGGGCCTTCAGGAGACCCAGTACTTC
CDR3: CSAHRREGLQETQYF

D: NA
size: many
J: TRBJ1-2
V: TRBV7-9
DNA: TGTGCCAGCAGCTTTTCGGGGGCGCCGAACTATGGCTACACCTTC
CDR3: CASSFSGAPNYGYTF